This T cell receptor beta chain was retrieved from a study of T cell responses to AZD1222 COVID-19 vaccine. The CDR3 sequence is 13 residues long. With 6 bases removed from V and 2 bases from J, the gap between germline ends came to 8 bases. Assay: immunoSEQ multiplex PCR; the TCRdb copy retains only in-frame clones and omits some. The sample lists some 97,000 clones, 80% to 90% seen once, with about 16% in the top ten. The sequences come from peripheral blood, collected on day 0 of AZD1222 vaccination. The rearrangement uses TRBV12-3 or TRBV12-4 and TRBJ1-3; no definite D call. The receptor was derived from an adult in good health. CDR3 amino acids: CASRGSPGNTIYF. The CDR3 DNA is TGTGCCAGCAGGGGGTCTCCTGGAAACACCATATATTTT.